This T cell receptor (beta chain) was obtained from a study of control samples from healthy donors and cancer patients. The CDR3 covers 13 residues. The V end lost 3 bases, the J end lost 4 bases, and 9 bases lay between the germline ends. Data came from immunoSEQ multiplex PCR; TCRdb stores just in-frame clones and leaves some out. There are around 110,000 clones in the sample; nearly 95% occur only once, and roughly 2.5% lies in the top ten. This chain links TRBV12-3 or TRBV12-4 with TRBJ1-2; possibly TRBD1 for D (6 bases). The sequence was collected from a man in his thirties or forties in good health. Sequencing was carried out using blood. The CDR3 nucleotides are TGTGCCAGCAGTTTGGACAGCCTCTATGGCTACACCTTC. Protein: CASSLDSLYGYTF.